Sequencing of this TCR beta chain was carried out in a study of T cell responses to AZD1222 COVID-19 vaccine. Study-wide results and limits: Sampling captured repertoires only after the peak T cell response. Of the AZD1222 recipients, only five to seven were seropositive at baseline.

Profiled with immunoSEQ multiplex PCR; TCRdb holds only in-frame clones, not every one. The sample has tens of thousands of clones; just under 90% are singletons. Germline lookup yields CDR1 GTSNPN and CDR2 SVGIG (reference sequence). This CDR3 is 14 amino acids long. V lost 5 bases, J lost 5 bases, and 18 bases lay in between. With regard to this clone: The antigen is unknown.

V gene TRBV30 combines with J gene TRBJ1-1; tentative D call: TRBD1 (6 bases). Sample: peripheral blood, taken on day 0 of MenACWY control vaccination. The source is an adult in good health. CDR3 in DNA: TGTGCCTGGGAGGGCCCGGGGGCGGCGACTGAAGCTTTCTTT. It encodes CAWEGPGAATEAFF.